Below are 7 T cell receptor beta chains sequenced from a single sample in a study of neurological immune-mediated disorders. TCRdb re-called the 5' RACE reads through MiXCR, storing one row per CDR3 protein. In the table there are about 59,000 distinct CDR3 sequences, approximately 3.5% of which are singletons. Sample: PBMCs. All receptors come from a woman in her twenties or thirties with multiple sclerosis.

This clonotype was observed many times. The chain links TRBV3-1 to TRBJ1-1; TRBD1 is a possible D gene (6 bases). The length of the CDR3 is 15 residues. Trimming took 4 bases from V and 5 from J, leaving 17 bases between them. Germline CDR1 is LGHDT and CDR2 is YNNKEL (reference sequence). In DNA, the CDR3 is TGTGCCAGCAGCCGAGATAACAGGGAAACTACTGAAGCTTTCTTT. Translating it yields CASSRDNRETTEAFF.

A word on this clonotype: The junction departs from germline at one end; a sequencing error may be responsible. V gene TRBV20-1 combines with J gene TRBJ2-4; a weak D match, TRBD2 (5 bases). The CDR3 runs to 14 residues. From germline, CDR1 is DFQATT and CDR2 SNEGSKA (reference sequence). The CDR3 region is CSAVSGLAKKIQYF. CDR3 DNA: TGCAGTGCTGTAAGCGGCCTAGCCAAAAAAATTCAGTACTTC.

This clonotype was seen at least ten times. The chain links TRBV4-1 to TRBJ2-7; weak D call: TRBD2 (6 bases). Between the trimmed V and J ends, which lost 0 bases and 2 bases, there was a span of 11 bases. CDR1 is MGHRA and CDR2 is YSYEKL in the germline V gene. CDR3 length: 15 amino acids. The CDR3 coding sequence is TGCGCCAGCAGCCAAGAGCGGGGTTACGCCTACGAGCAGTACTTC. Protein product: CASSQERGYAYEQYF.

The sample holds many counts of this clonotype. V gene TRBV27 combines with J gene TRBJ1-1, with 7 bases lining up with TRBD1. The CDR3 covers 15 residues. Germline V lookup: CDR1 MNHEY, CDR2 SMNVEV (reference sequence). J lost 5 bases, V lost 5 bases, and 11 bases had no gene match. DNA of the CDR3: TGTGCCAGCAGTATCCTGACAGGGATCGGGACTGAAGCTTTCTTT. It yields the protein CASSILTGIGTEAFF.

The table lists this clonotype with many counts. This chain joins TRBV29-1 and TRBJ2-3; possible D gene TRBD2, 6 bases. Trimming cost V 5 bases and J 2 bases, with 17 bases left between them. The CDR3 totals 15 residues. Germline V gene sequence: CDR1 SQVTM, CDR2 ANQGSEA. For the CDR3, the DNA is TGCAGCGTTCCTAGCGACCTCCCCACCACAGATACGCAGTATTTT. It is translated as CSVPSDLPTTDTQYF.

This clonotype has a count of ten or more. This chain links TRBV24-1 with TRBJ2-1, with 11 nucleotides matching TRBD2. Looked up from germline, CDR1 is KGHDR and CDR2 is SFDVKD. With V trimmed by 4 bases and J by 12 bases, 4 bases remained unmatched. The CDR3 loop spans 13 amino acids. CDR3 coding DNA: TGTGCCACCAGTGAGGTAGCGGGAGGGCGGCAGTTCTTC. Translation: CATSEVAGGRQFF.

This clonotype was seen many times. V gene TRBV27 combines with J gene TRBJ1-2; 9 bases agree with TRBD1. From germline, CDR1 is MNHEY and CDR2 SMNVEV (reference sequence). There are 14 residues in the CDR3. V gave up 5 bases and J gave up 7 bases; unmatched junction bases: 8. This chain's CDR3 is CASSEGQGSGGYTF. The DNA for the CDR3 is TGTGCCAGCAGTGAAGGACAGGGGAGCGGTGGCTACACCTTC.